The following is a T cell receptor (beta chain) sequence with its context. Its antigen is as yet unknown. This record comes from a study of shared clonotypes between healthy human individuals. The CDR3 contains 12 residues. The V segment lost 3 bases and the J segment 11 bases; nucleotides outside the gene matches: 4. The V gene's germline CDR1 is MNHEY and CDR2 SMNVEV (reference sequence). Broader study findings: Sorted-subset samples were not fully sequenced, rarefaction indicated. Roughly 5% of naive CD4 clonotypes were common to a handful of donors.

Repertoires were generated with immunoSEQ multiplex PCR, while TCRdb's copy carries only in-frame clones and drops some. This table has some 1.5 million clones, under 99% appearing once. Adult Caucasians living in Nashville, Tennessee made up all of the donors. The chain uses TRBV27 and TRBJ2-7; 10 bases fit TRBD1. This clonotype was sampled from a man in his thirties or forties in good health. Sequencing was performed on naive CD4+ T cells sorted from blood. Subset in this sample: CD45RA+ positively selected. The CDR3 nucleotides read TGTGCCAGCAGTTTTCCCGGACAGGGGGAGTACTTC. Translating it yields CASSFPGQGEYF.